The clone carrying this TCR beta chain was counted a few times. Its matching antigen is unknown. This same CDR3 is encoded by further DNA sequences in the sample. Trimming at V came to 5 bases and at J to 2 bases, leaving 16 bases not matched to a gene. CDR3 length: 20 residues. Per the germline V gene, CDR1 is SGHNT and CDR2 is YYREEE (reference sequence). PCR involved 60 Vbeta and 13 Jbeta primers. Methods used by the authors: An analysis performed later counted about 80 million unique TCR beta chains (roughly 11 million of them shared). Measured with immunoSEQ multiplex PCR; TCRdb has only the in-frame clones, and not every one. The V and J calls and the clone size are those of that table, but D and trimming were determined from the DNA. The repertoire holds roughly 95,000 clones, with roughly four fifths as singletons. This record comes from a study of cytomegalovirus exposure and HLA in healthy donors.

Study-wide results and caveats: In a later analysis, specific HLA alleles were associated with more than 15,000 TCR beta sequences at a 0.05 false discovery rate. A link between a missense DCLRE1C variant and TCR beta V- and J-gene trimming emerged from a later analysis.

Unrecorded immune exposure was likely among donors, who were nominally healthy when sampled. This clonotype was obtained from a man under 40 in good health and CMV-seropositive. Sequences were obtained from PBMCs. The chain carries TRBV5-4 and TRBJ2-6, with 10 bases matching TRBD1. CDR3 DNA sequence: TGTGCCAGCAGTTCGGGTCCCGGGACAGGGGCTTTCCCTGGGGCCAACGTCCTGACTTTC. Protein: CASSSGPGTGAFPGANVLTF.